These 13 T cell receptor beta chains share one sample of origin, sequenced in a study of beta chain features in type 1 diabetes. No antigen has been identified for these receptors. Study results and limitations: Type 1 diabetes patients had moderately but significantly shorter TCRB CDR3s in all four CD4+ subsets.

Sequenced material consisted of expressed TCRB transcripts (all of the isolated RNA was reverse transcribed). Measured with immunoSEQ multiplex PCR; TCRdb has only the in-frame clones, and not every one. The sample yields approximately 170,000 clones, less than 10% seen once. The sequenced material came from central memory CD4+ T cells from blood. The receptors here all came from a man in his late teens or twenties with type 1 diabetes.

V and J are TRBV7-2 and TRBJ2-7; 14 bases are a match to TRBD2. Germline V CDR1 and CDR2: SGHTA, FQGNSA. The CDR3 has 15 amino acids. The ends lost 5 bases at V and 8 bases at J; junction bases unmatched: 8. CDR3 DNA: TGTGCCAGCAGCCCTACCGGACTAGCGGGAGGAAAGCAGTACTTC. Protein product: CASSPTGLAGGKQYF.

Turning to this clone: The junction departs from germline at one end; a sequencing error may be responsible. This CDR3 reads CASSFLGRGSVF. The CDR3 nucleotides read TGTGCCAGCAGTTTCCTTGGACGGGGATCGGTCTTC. V gene TRBV28 combines with J gene TRBJ2-1; D is possibly TRBD2 (5 bases). This CDR3 contains 12 residues. The germline V gene has CDR1 MDHEN and CDR2 SYDVKM.

This sequence joins TRBV5-1 and TRBJ2-7; 7 nucleotides line up with TRBD2. Trimming at V came to 6 bases and at J to 2 bases, leaving 11 bases not matched to a gene. The CDR3 is 15 amino acids. Germline CDR1 SGHRS, CDR2 YFSETQ. The CDR3 bases are TGCGCCAGCACCCCTAGTGTAGCGGGTACCTACGAGCAGTACTTC. It codes for CASTPSVAGTYEQYF.

V gene TRBV10-2 combines with J gene TRBJ2-5, with D perhaps TRBD2 (6 bases). This CDR3 spans 13 amino acids. Germline V lookup: CDR1 WSHSY, CDR2 SAAADI. The V and J ends lost 4 bases and 3 bases respectively, with 9 bases between them. This CDR3 reads CASSGGVKETQYF. DNA of the CDR3: TGCGCCAGCAGTGGGGGGGTAAAAGAGACCCAGTACTTC.

The V call is TRBV4-3, the J call TRBJ2-2, with a weak D call TRBD1 (5 bases). V was clipped by 1 base and J by 6 bases, with 9 bases between them. CDR1 is LGHNA, CDR2 YSLEER, per germline. The CDR3 covers 14 residues. CDR3 in amino acids: CASSQAQGPGELFF. Here the CDR3 DNA reads TGCGCCAGCAGCCAAGCGCAGGGTCCCGGGGAGCTGTTTTTT.

This chain links TRBV2 with TRBJ2-1; D gene unclear. With 7 bases removed from V and 7 bases from J, the gap between germline ends came to 14 bases. The CDR3 runs to 13 residues. Germline loops: CDR1 SNHLY, CDR2 FYNNEI. The chain's CDR3 is CASMMRMENEQFF. CDR3 in DNA: TGTGCCAGCATGATGAGGATGGAGAATGAGCAGTTCTTC.

Here the CDR3 DNA reads TGTGCCAGCACCGAGACTAGCGGGCTGGGGCAGTTCTTC. Its translation is CASTETSGLGQFF. The chain carries TRBV6-5 and TRBJ2-1; 10 bases agree with TRBD2. Germline CDR1 is MNHEY and CDR2 is SVGAGI. The CDR3 is made up of 13 amino acids. The J segment lost 12 bases and the V segment lost 7 bases, leaving 9 bases of the junction unmatched.

A few counts support this clone. The chain joins TRBV5-1 to TRBJ2-1; perhaps TRBD2 as D (6 bases). Trimming cost V 1 base and J 0 bases, with 11 bases left between them. The CDR3 totals 16 residues. CDR1 and CDR2 (germline): SGHRS, YFSETQ. The CDR3: CASSLLRDYSYNEQFF. CDR3 nucleotide sequence: TGCGCCAGCAGCTTGTTGCGGGATTACTCCTACAATGAGCAGTTCTTC.

J is TRBJ2-5 and V is TRBV7-2; TRBD1 aligns across 10 bases. The CDR3 sequence is 16 residues long. The J segment lost 5 bases and the V segment lost 5 bases, leaving 11 bases of the junction unmatched. The germline gives CDR1 SGHTA, CDR2 FQGNSA. CDR3 DNA sequence: TGTGCCAGCAGCCCTCAGACAGGGGGCTCTCGGGAGACCCAGTACTTC. Translation: CASSPQTGGSRETQYF.

In its sample, this clone was seen many times. The chain recombines TRBV19 with TRBJ2-5; D perhaps matches TRBD1 (5 bases). CDR1 is LNHDA, CDR2 SQIVND, per germline (reference sequence). This CDR3 comprises 14 residues. Trimming stripped 6 bases from V and 5 bases from J, with 16 bases between. Here the CDR3 reads CASSLGRDKETQYF. CDR3 DNA: TGTGCCAGTAGCTTGGGCAGGGATAAGGAGACCCAGTACTTC.

This clone was seen a handful of times. The chain links TRBV18 to TRBJ1-4, with D perhaps matching TRBD1 (6 bases). This CDR3 is built from 16 residues. Germline loops: CDR1 KGHSH, CDR2 LQKENI. V dropped 1 base and J dropped 5 bases, with 14 bases sitting between them. CDR3 sequence (DNA): TGTGCCAGCTCACCACGTCAGGGGAGTACAAATGAAAAACTGTTTTTT. This encodes CASSPRQGSTNEKLFF.

The rearrangement uses TRBV7-2 and TRBJ2-6; 7 nucleotides align to TRBD1. J gave up 2 bases and V 5 bases, and 6 bases lay outside the gene matches. Germline loops: CDR1 SGHTA, CDR2 FQGNSA. The length of the CDR3 is 16 residues. For the CDR3, the DNA is TGTGCCAGCAGCGGACAGGTGGGCGCTGGGGCCAACGTCCTGACTTTC. Amino acid sequence: CASSGQVGAGANVLTF.

At least ten counts were recorded for this clone. The CDR3 region is CASSLGGGIYEQYF. The CDR3 DNA is TGTGCCAGCAGCTTAGGCGGTGGAATCTACGAGCAGTACTTC. The chain combines TRBV7-9 with TRBJ2-7; no reliable D call. V shed 1 base and J shed 3 bases, with 10 bases lying between them. The CDR3 has 14 residues. Germline CDR1 reads SEHNR; CDR2 reads FQNEAQ (reference sequence).